The T cell receptor (beta chain) described here comes from a study of T cell responses to AZD1222 COVID-19 vaccine. Study-wide points: Spike-specific TCR breadth rose after two AZD1222 doses, and depth rose as well. A mostly white British donor set with more females was recruited, and clonal diversity was possibly underestimated. Spike-spanning, vaccine-associated CD4 TCRs were dominant at 160-218 and 743-854.

Assay used: immunoSEQ multiplex PCR; TCRdb lists only in-frame clones, some missing. The sample lists 170,000 or so clones, approximately 90% occurring once. V lost 5 bases, J lost 4 bases, and 15 bases lay in between. Germline V gene lookup returns CDR1 SGHDT and CDR2 YYEEEE. CDR3 length: 14 residues. This clone showed up just once. What it binds is not known. Sequenced material: peripheral blood, taken on day 0 of AZD1222 vaccination. This rearrangement joins TRBV5-6 to TRBJ1-2, with D possibly matching TRBD1 (6 bases). This sequence originates from an adult in good health. DNA for the CDR3: TGTGCCAGCAGTCTCCGGGACACCTCCTATGGCTACACCTTC. Translated, it gives CASSLRDTSYGYTF.